Each of the 21 T cell receptor beta chains below was sequenced from the same sample in a study of shared clonotypes between healthy human individuals. Libraries were prepared by immunoSEQ multiplex PCR; TCRdb keeps only in-frame clonotypes and omits some of them. The top ten clones hold around 1.7% of a sample with a few million clones, 93% of them seen once. CD45RO negativity and positive selection for CCR7 defined naive CD8 cells, a population that excluded terminally differentiated effector memory CD45RA+ cells. The sequenced sample was naive CD8+ T cells from PBMCs. The source of these receptors is a young man in good health. Some clones in this sample may be carry-over from other donors' samples.

The V and J genes are TRBV9 and TRBJ2-2; D is ambiguous. Per germline, CDR1 SGDLS and CDR2 YYNGEE. The ends were cut back, 4 bases at V and 0 bases at J, with 13 bases in the middle. The CDR3 spans 16 residues. CDR3 amino acids: CASSPGADANTGELFF. CDR3 nucleotides: TGTGCCAGCAGCCCAGGAGCAGATGCGAACACCGGGGAGCTGTTTTTT.

The V call is TRBV5-6, the J call TRBJ2-7; D possibly corresponds to TRBD1 (6 bases). V was clipped by 6 bases and J by 4 bases, with 20 bases between them. This CDR3 is 15 amino acids long. The germline V gene has CDR1 SGHDT and CDR2 YYEEEE. CDR3 coding DNA: TGTGCCAGCACCACCCAGGGGAGCAGGGTGTACGAGCAGTACTTC. This codes for CASTTQGSRVYEQYF. Looking up the rest from reference TRBV5-6 and TRBJ2-7 gives the full variable domain: DAGVTQSPTHLIKTRGQQVTLRCSPKSGHDTVSWYQQALGQGPQFIFQYYEEEERQRGNFPDRFSGHQFPNYSSELNVNALLLGDSALYLCASTTQGSRVYEQYFGPGTRLTVT.

Notes on this clone: The junction departs from the called germline gene at one end, perhaps through a read error. V and J are TRBV9 and TRBJ1-2; possibly TRBD1 for D (5 bases). This CDR3 has 12 amino acids. Germline V CDR1 and CDR2: SGDLS, YYNGEE. This chain's CDR3 is CASTVEGSGYTF. The CDR3 nucleotides read TGTGCCAGCACCGTAGAGGGGAGCGGCTACACCTTC.

This clone was picked up one time. Other DNA sequences in the same sample also yield this CDR3. This chain connects TRBV5-1 to TRBJ2-5; unclear D gene. Germline loops: CDR1 SGHRS, CDR2 YFSETQ. Trimming shortened V by 1 base and J by 2 bases, and 12 bases separated the two germline ends. This CDR3 has 15 residues. CDR3 coding DNA: TGCGCCAGCAGCTTGTTTGTTCGGGCTCAAGAGACCCAGTACTTC. Protein: CASSLFVRAQETQYF.

The chain employs TRBV28 and TRBJ2-3, with D perhaps given as TRBD1 or TRBD2 (6 bases each). The CDR3 sequence is 14 residues long. The germline V gene encodes CDR1 MDHEN and CDR2 SYDVKM. The V end was cut by 3 bases, the J end by 6 bases, with 13 bases between. CDR3 coding DNA: TGTGCCAGCAGTTTTAGGTCGGGGGCGGATACGCAGTATTTT. Translated, it gives CASSFRSGADTQYF.

The V and J genes are TRBV7-2 and TRBJ2-7; D possibly matches TRBD1 or TRBD2 (7 bases each). CDR1 and CDR2 (germline): SGHTA, FQGNSA. Trimming removed 5 bases from V and 4 bases from J, with 15 bases in between. This CDR3 contains 14 residues. The CDR3 is CASSPGEGAYEQYF. CDR3 DNA: TGTGCCAGCAGCCCAGGGGAGGGGGCTTACGAGCAGTACTTC. Together with reference TRBV7-2 and TRBJ2-7, the CDR3 gives the full variable domain: GAGVSQSPSNKVTEKGKDVELRCDPISGHTALYWYRQSLGQGLEFLIYFQGNSAPDKSGLPSDRFSAERTGGSVSTLTIQRTQQEDSAVYLCASSPGEGAYEQYFGPGTRLTVT.

The chain links TRBV4-1 to TRBJ2-7, with TRBD1 matching 8 bases. The CDR3 has 15 residues. Germline lookup yields CDR1 MGHRA and CDR2 YSYEKL. J lost 1 base, V lost 4 bases, and 6 bases had no gene match. This CDR3 reads CASSPRGTGSYEQYF. CDR3 bases: TGCGCCAGCAGCCCAAGGGGGACAGGTTCCTACGAGCAGTACTTC.

Concerning this clone itself: Other DNA sequences of this sample code for an identical CDR3. The chain recombines TRBV7-9 with TRBJ2-7; possible D gene TRBD1, 6 bases. V gave up 4 bases and J gave up 1 base, with 8 bases separating them. CDR3 size: 13 residues. Germline V CDR1 and CDR2: SEHNR, FQNEAQ (reference sequence). Here the CDR3 DNA reads TGTGCCAGCAGCTCCCAGGGGTCCTACGAGCAGTACTTC. This sequence encodes CASSSQGSYEQYF.

The genes are TRBV7-9 and TRBJ1-2, with D perhaps TRBD1 (5 bases). Germline V gives CDR1 SEHNR, CDR2 FQNEAQ (reference sequence). This CDR3 has 12 residues. V was shortened by 7 bases and J by 2 bases, with 8 bases between the two germline ends. CDR3 residues: CASIDSNYGYTF. The CDR3 DNA reads TGTGCCAGCATCGACAGCAACTATGGCTACACCTTC.

This chain links TRBV7-6 with TRBJ2-2; no definite D call. The CDR3 is made up of 13 amino acids. Trimming cost V 2 bases and J 6 bases, with 7 bases left between them. Germline loops: CDR1 SGHVS, CDR2 FNYEAQ. The CDR3 reads CASSLFIPGELFF. The CDR3 coding sequence is TGTGCCAGCAGCTTATTTATCCCCGGGGAGCTGTTTTTT. The variable domain in full, completed from reference TRBV7-6 and TRBJ2-2, reads GAGVSQSPRYKVTKRGQDVALRCDPISGHVSLYWYRQALGQGPEFLTYFNYEAQQDKSGLPNDRFSAERPEGSISTLTIQRTEQRDSAMYRCASSLFIPGELFFGEGSRLTVL.

The count of this clone is one. V is TRBV7-9 and J is TRBJ1-1; a possible D gene is TRBD1 (6 bases). This CDR3 comprises 15 residues. Germline V gene data show CDR1 as SEHNR and CDR2 as FQNEAQ (reference sequence). Trimming removed 1 base from V and 6 bases from J, with 15 bases in between. The CDR3 is CASSLDPGAGAEAFF. CDR3 nucleotides: TGTGCCAGCAGCTTAGATCCAGGAGCAGGGGCTGAAGCTTTCTTT.

V is TRBV7-9 and J is TRBJ1-1, with D unresolved. V lost 7 bases, J lost 0 bases, and 9 bases lay in between. This CDR3 spans 13 amino acids. Germline CDR1 reads SEHNR; CDR2 reads FQNEAQ (reference sequence). The CDR3 region is CASTQSVNTEAFF. The CDR3 nucleotides are TGTGCCAGCACCCAATCAGTGAACACTGAAGCTTTCTTT.

This clone was recorded only once. J is TRBJ2-2 and V is TRBV5-1; the D gene is possibly TRBD2 (5 bases). Trimming removed 3 bases at V and 5 bases at J, with 17 bases between. The CDR3 contains 16 residues. In germline, CDR1 is SGHRS, CDR2 YFSETQ. The CDR3 region is CASSWTEDLGTGELFF. The CDR3 nucleotides are TGCGCCAGCAGCTGGACTGAGGATCTTGGAACCGGGGAGCTGTTTTTT.

The chain employs TRBV7-9 and TRBJ2-7, with a weak D call TRBD2 (5 bases). The CDR3 has 12 residues. Trimming took off 5 bases at V and 7 bases at J, with 12 bases between the two ends. Per the germline V gene, CDR1 is SEHNR and CDR2 is FQNEAQ (reference sequence). Here the CDR3 DNA reads TGTGCCAGCAGCCCCGGGCCGGGGGAGCAGTACTTC. It is translated as CASSPGPGEQYF.

The V and J genes are TRBV19 and TRBJ2-2; perhaps D is TRBD1 or TRBD2 (5 bases each). Trimming stripped 5 bases from V and 6 bases from J, with 13 bases between. The CDR3 extends over 14 amino acids. The germline V gene has CDR1 LNHDA and CDR2 SQIVND (reference sequence). CDR3 sequence reads: CASSFRWGPGELFF. CDR3 nucleotides: TGTGCCAGTAGTTTCCGGTGGGGACCCGGGGAGCTGTTTTTT.

A few counts support this clone. The V call is TRBV9, the J call TRBJ2-1; TRBD1 might be the D (7 bases). Between the trimmed V and J ends, which lost 1 base and 7 bases, there was a span of 12 bases. The CDR3 length is 14 residues. Per the germline V gene, CDR1 is SGDLS and CDR2 is YYNGEE. The CDR3, as DNA: TGTGCCAGCAGCGTATCAGGGGGAGGAAATGAGCAGTTCTTC. It translates to CASSVSGGGNEQFF.

The chain carries TRBV16 and TRBJ1-1, with 10 nucleotides matching TRBD1. Germline values: CDR1 KGHSY, CDR2 FQNENV. This CDR3 is built from 16 residues. The trim removed 7 bases at V and 3 bases at J, leaving 11 bases unmatched. DNA of the CDR3: TGTGCCAGCACCTCCGGGACAGGGGAAATTGACACTGAAGCTTTCTTT. Translation: CASTSGTGEIDTEAFF.

V and J are TRBV5-6 and TRBJ2-2, with TRBD2 as a possible D gene (5 bases). V dropped 1 base and J dropped 8 bases, with 15 bases sitting between them. Looked up from germline, CDR1 is SGHDT and CDR2 is YYEEEE. This CDR3 comprises 15 residues. The chain's CDR3 is CASSLFSSLGGELFF. Written as DNA, the CDR3 is TGTGCCAGCAGCTTGTTTTCTAGCCTCGGGGGGGAGCTGTTTTTT.

The genes are TRBV18 and TRBJ2-1, with TRBD2 identical over 11 bases. V lost 3 bases, J lost 5 bases, and 3 bases stayed unmatched. Germline V gene sequence: CDR1 KGHSH, CDR2 LQKENI. There are 15 residues in the CDR3. In DNA, the CDR3 is TGTGCCAGCTCACCGGAGACTAGCGGGGACAATGAGCAGTTCTTC. This translates into CASSPETSGDNEQFF.

The DNA for the CDR3 is TGTGCCAGCAGCCCCGGATTAGCGGGAGGGGAGTTCTTC. It is translated as CASSPGLAGGEFF. V gene TRBV7-9 combines with J gene TRBJ2-1; TRBD2 matches at 11 bases. The CDR3 length is 13 residues. Trimming cost V 5 bases and J 14 bases; bases outside gene matches: 8. Looked up from germline, CDR1 is SEHNR and CDR2 is FQNEAQ (reference sequence).

The count of this clone is one. The chain couples TRBV27 to TRBJ2-5, with D possibly TRBD1 on 6 matching bases. The CDR3 is made up of 13 amino acids. Trimming took 7 bases from V and 5 from J, leaving 14 bases between them. Germline assignment: CDR1 MNHEY and CDR2 SMNVEV (reference sequence). The CDR3 nucleotides are TGTGCCAGCAAAGGAACAGGGACGGAGACCCAGTACTTC. This encodes CASKGTGTETQYF.